This TCR beta chain derives from a study of blood T cell repertoires in COVID-19. CDR1 and CDR2 from the germline V gene are LNHDA and SQIVND (reference sequence). CDR3 length equals 15 residues. V lost 3 bases to trimming and J lost 9 bases; unmatched junction nucleotides: 5. The protocol was immunoSEQ multiplex PCR, while the TCRdb copy is restricted to in-frame clones and leaves out a portion. The sample holds 95,000 to 150,000 clones; 70% to 90% are singletons and the top ten take over 1%. Material for sequencing was peripheral blood. The origin of this receptor is a woman older than 75 with acute or convalescent COVID-19. The V and J genes are TRBV19 and TRBJ1-6; 10 positions agree with TRBD1. CDR3 bases: TGTGCCAGTAGTATGGGACAGGGGAGAGTTTCACCCCTCCACTTT. Translation: CASSMGQGRVSPLHF.